Shown below are 2 T cell receptor beta chains from a single sample sequenced in a study of naive and memory T cell subsets. These TCRs are of unknown antigen specificity. Study observations and caveats: Possibly reflecting memory cells re-expressing CD45RA, a few larger clonotypes occurred in naive repertoires, especially CD8.

Both TRBC1 and TRBC2 were covered by a beta constant-region primer of two equimolar oligonucleotides. The ligated cDNA underwent four PCR rounds using SP2 and nested alpha and beta constant-region primers. One entry per CDR3 protein results from TCRdb running MiXCR on the UMI-ligation and nested PCR reads. The sample contains 98,000 or so distinct CDR3 sequences, around 15% of which appear only once. The sequenced sample consisted of naive CD8+ T cells from blood. Receptor source: a human donor in good health.

The CDR3 region is CASSFPFGRRLNTEAFF. The CDR3 DNA follows: TGTGCCAGCAGTTTCCCATTTGGCCGAAGGTTGAACACTGAAGCTTTCTTT. V and J are TRBV28 and TRBJ1-1; D gene uncertain. The CDR3 length is 17 residues. CDR1 and CDR2 (germline): MDHEN, SYDVKM. The V and J ends lost 3 bases and 0 bases respectively, with 17 bases between them.

The rearrangement links TRBV27 to TRBJ1-1; D possibly corresponds to TRBD1 (5 bases). The CDR3 sequence is 14 residues long. Germline assignment: CDR1 MNHEY and CDR2 SMNVEV (reference sequence). Deletions cut 3 bases from V and 0 bases from J, with 8 bases between. CDR3 DNA: TGTGCCAGCAGTTTTACGGGACTGAACACTGAAGCTTTCTTT. It specifies CASSFTGLNTEAFF.